The rows below give T cell receptor beta chains drawn from one sample of a study of T-cell reconstitution after alpha-beta-depleted transplantation in children. TCRdb reprocessed the PCR reads with MiXCR, giving one entry per CDR3 protein. The top ten clones hold about 10% of a sample with 250,000 to 400,000 distinct CDR3 sequences, around 20% of them seen once. The material was PBMCs, mostly from graft donor cells, obtained 180 days after TCRalphabeta/CD19-depleted stem cell transplant. Receptors originate from a male patient between 10 and 17 years old who had a stem cell transplant for acute lymphoblastic leukemia, so the T cells may come from the graft donor. The conserved cysteine and the conserved F or W are not part of the CDR3 here.

j_call v_call cdr3_aa
TRBJ2-7 TRBV7-8 ASSVGLAGNFYEQY
TRBJ1-1 TRBV5-1 ASSWTGDYTEAF
TRBJ1-1 TRBV20-1 SATKGYRQGLNTEAF
TRBJ2-1 TRBV12-3/TRBV12-4 ASSLGGRADEQF
TRBJ2-3 TRBV24-1 ATSDRIPDTQY
TRBJ2-7 TRBV7-3 ASSLNALSYEQY
TRBJ2-1 TRBV4-1 ASTGLAGLRSSYNEQF
TRBJ2-5 TRBV6-1 ASRRPGTSLQETQY
TRBJ2-7 TRBV6-5 ASSYEASLGYEQY
TRBJ1-2 TRBV5-1 ASSLEDWNKDGYT
TRBJ2-1 TRBV29-1 SVEAAEGTSGRMNEQF
TRBJ1-5 TRBV12-3/TRBV12-4 ASSLVATGVQPQH
TRBJ2-7 TRBV28 ASSLSGTPSYEQY
TRBJ2-7 TRBV6-1 ASSEAPASGSPHEQY
TRBJ2-7 TRBV12-3/TRBV12-4 ASGGPSSGEQY